This T cell receptor beta chain is drawn from a study of T cell repertoires in cytomegalovirus infection. TCRdb reprocessed the reads with MiXCR, giving one entry per CDR3 protein. The sample shows approximately 730,000 distinct CDR3 sequences, around 29% of them seen only once. This clonotype was seen only a few times. What it binds is unknown. This CDR3 is built from 13 residues. Deletions cut 2 bases from V and 0 bases from J, with 5 bases between. The germline CDR1 and CDR2 sequences are ENHRY and SYGVKD. Study outcomes and limitations: Clonotypes of TCR beta that were HLA-C-restricted and CMV-specific dominated the ex vivo response. Of the TCR beta families, the public ones yielded a cumulative frequency that identified carriers of CMV plus the relevant HLA.

This sequence joins TRBV10-3 and TRBJ2-7, with D possibly being TRBD2 (5 bases). The origin of this receptor is a human donor in good health (CMV status not recorded). Some clones in this sample may be carry-over from other donors' samples. This specimen was cultured CD8+ T cells from PBMCs, taken from culture after CMV antigen stimulation. The CDR3 here is CAISEGSSYEQYF. CDR3 bases: TGTGCCATCAGTGAGGGGAGCTCCTACGAGCAGTACTTC.